Following are 29 T cell receptor beta chains from one sample sequenced in a study of shared clonotypes between healthy human individuals. Naivety among CD8 cells was defined by CD45RO negativity and positive CCR7 selection, thereby excluding terminally differentiated effector memory CD45RA+ cells. Assay: immunoSEQ multiplex PCR; the TCRdb copy retains only in-frame clones and omits some. Among about 550,000 clones listed, 95% to 96% were seen once. Sequenced sample: naive CD8+ T cells sorted from blood. These receptors were collected from a woman aged 25-40 years in good health.

The rearrangement links TRBV6-1 to TRBJ2-7; no definite D call. Germline V gives CDR1 MNHNS, CDR2 SASEGT. The V and J ends lost 1 base and 5 bases respectively, with 9 bases between them. This CDR3 has 13 amino acids. The CDR3 sequence: CASSEVVSDEQYF. In DNA, the CDR3 is TGTGCCAGCAGTGAAGTAGTATCGGACGAGCAGTACTTC.

About this clone: Additional DNA sequences in this sample encode the identical CDR3. J is TRBJ2-5 and V is TRBV9; a possible D gene is TRBD2 (6 bases). With 2 bases removed from V and 2 bases from J, the gap between germline ends came to 10 bases. CDR1 SGDLS and CDR2 YYNGEE come from the germline V gene. The CDR3 totals 14 residues. The CDR3 sequence: CASSVGGTQETQYF. CDR3 coding DNA: TGTGCCAGCAGCGTCGGCGGGACTCAAGAGACCCAGTACTTC.

The CDR3 DNA is TGTGCCAGCAGCTTCTTCCCTTCCGAGGGAGCTGGATACGAGCAGTACTTC. Residues: CASSFFPSEGAGYEQYF. V gene TRBV7-8 combines with J gene TRBJ2-7, with D tentatively TRBD2 (5 bases). CDR1 and CDR2 (germline): SGHVS, FQNEAQ. The CDR3 runs 17 residues. V was cut by 3 bases and J by 4 bases, with 22 bases left in between.

The CDR3 bases are TGTGCCAGCAGTTCCCAGGGGGCCTGGGACGGGGAGCTGTTTTTT. Translation: CASSSQGAWDGELFF. The genes are TRBV28 and TRBJ2-2; 8 positions match TRBD1. J gave up 7 bases and V 4 bases, and 8 bases lay outside the gene matches. The CDR3 runs 15 residues. Germline values: CDR1 MDHEN, CDR2 SYDVKM.

This chain connects TRBV4-1 to TRBJ1-1; D is ambiguous. Germline V CDR1 and CDR2: MGHRA, YSYEKL. The germline V and J ends were trimmed by 2 bases and 1 base, with 2 bases remaining between them. This CDR3 has 12 residues. This CDR3 is CASSQRNTEAFF. The CDR3 nucleotides read TGCGCCAGCAGCCAAAGGAACACTGAAGCTTTCTTT.

The CDR3 spells CSVEGGRLGAIGYTF. As DNA, the CDR3 is TGCAGCGTTGAAGGGGGGCGCCTTGGGGCTATTGGCTACACCTTC. The V call is TRBV29-1, the J call TRBJ1-2; the D gene is possibly TRBD1 (6 bases). Germline-derived CDR1 and CDR2 are SQVTM and ANQGSEA. The CDR3 extends over 15 amino acids. The V gene lost 1 base and the J gene lost 7 bases, with 19 bases spanning the gap.

J is TRBJ2-1 and V is TRBV27, with unresolved D. The CDR3 spans 15 residues. V was trimmed by 7 bases and J by 5 bases, leaving 18 bases between them. Germline lookup yields CDR1 MNHEY and CDR2 SMNVEV (reference sequence). CDR3 nucleotide sequence: TGTGCCAGCATTAACATTGGACCGTCCCACAATGAGCAGTTCTTC. It translates to CASINIGPSHNEQFF.

About this clone: This sample includes further DNA sequences coding for the same CDR3. CDR3 nucleotides: TGTGCCAGCAGCTTAGGAGGGGACAATCAGCCCCAGCATTTT. It specifies CASSLGGDNQPQHF. This sequence joins TRBV7-9 and TRBJ1-5; tentatively, D is TRBD1 (5 bases). Trimming left V 1 base short and J 3 bases short, with 7 bases between. Germline V gives CDR1 SEHNR, CDR2 FQNEAQ (reference sequence). The CDR3 consists of 14 residues.

J is TRBJ2-3 and V is TRBV19; tentatively, D is TRBD2 (6 bases). V shed 9 bases and J shed 2 bases, with 12 bases lying between them. Germline CDR1 reads LNHDA; CDR2 reads SQIVND (reference sequence). This CDR3 is built from 13 residues. In DNA, the CDR3 is TGTGCCAGCAAAAGCGGGTTCACAGATACGCAGTATTTT. The encoded protein is CASKSGFTDTQYF. Combining the CDR3 with reference TRBV19 and TRBJ2-3 gives the whole variable domain DGGITQSPKYLFRKEGQNVTLSCEQNLNHDAMYWYRQDPGQGLRLIYYSQIVNDFQKGDIAEGYSVSREKKESFPLTVTSAQKNPTAFYLCASKSGFTDTQYFGPGTRLTVL.

This rearrangement joins TRBV27 to TRBJ2-7; TRBD1 matches at 8 bases. V shed 3 bases, J shed 3 bases, and the junction held 4 bases outside the gene matches. This CDR3 spans 14 amino acids. Germline V CDR1 and CDR2: MNHEY, SMNVEV (reference sequence). The DNA for the CDR3 is TGTGCCAGCAGTTTGACAGGGGCCCTCTACGAGCAGTACTTC. It specifies CASSLTGALYEQYF.

The rearrangement joins TRBV28 to TRBJ2-7; TRBD2 matches at 8 bases. The CDR3 is made up of 15 amino acids. Looked up from germline, CDR1 is MDHEN and CDR2 is SYDVKM. V dropped 5 bases and J dropped 1; count of bases not matched to a gene: 7. CDR3 DNA: TGTGCCAGCAGTGGAACTAGCGGATATTCCTACGAGCAGTACTTC. Translated: CASSGTSGYSYEQYF. Full variable domain (remainder filled in from reference TRBV28 and TRBJ2-7): DVKVTQSSRYLVKRTGEKVFLECVQDMDHENMFWYRQDPGLGLRLIYFSYDVKMKEKGDIPEGYSVSREKKERFSLILESASTNQTSMYLCASSGTSGYSYEQYFGPGTRLTVT.

The rearrangement uses TRBV19 and TRBJ2-5, with 9 bases matching TRBD1. J gave up 4 bases and V 5 bases, and 11 bases lay outside the gene matches. From germline, CDR1 is LNHDA and CDR2 SQIVND (reference sequence). This CDR3 spans 16 amino acids. The CDR3 DNA sequence: TGTGCCAGTAGTTGGGAGGACAGGGGAGGGGGAGAGACCCAGTACTTC. Translated, it gives CASSWEDRGGGETQYF.

The chain combines TRBV28 with TRBJ1-1; D remains unclear. V was shortened by 5 bases and J by 0 bases, with 13 bases between the two germline ends. The CDR3 is made up of 15 amino acids. The germline V gene has CDR1 MDHEN and CDR2 SYDVKM. CDR3 sequence reads: CASSREEGMNTEAFF. The CDR3 DNA follows: TGTGCCAGCAGTAGAGAGGAGGGTATGAACACTGAAGCTTTCTTT.

With respect to this clone: Other DNA sequences from this sample encode an identical CDR3 as well. The chain has TRBV28 and TRBJ2-7; 10 nucleotides match TRBD1. The CDR3 is made up of 14 amino acids. CDR1 is MDHEN, CDR2 SYDVKM, per germline. Trimming took 6 bases from V and 2 from J; bases not matched to a gene: 4. CDR3 bases: TGTGCCAGCAGCTCCGGACAGGGGGCCTACGAGCAGTACTTC. This codes for CASSSGQGAYEQYF.

J is TRBJ2-3 and V is TRBV7-2; 8 nucleotides line up with TRBD2. The germline V gene encodes CDR1 SGHTA and CDR2 FQGNSA. The CDR3 contains 15 residues. V lost 1 base, J lost 1 base, and 1 base stayed unmatched. Here the CDR3 DNA reads TGTGCCAGCAGCTTAGGCGGGGGGCGCACAGATACGCAGTATTTT. It is translated as CASSLGGGRTDTQYF.

V gene TRBV28 combines with J gene TRBJ1-2; D possibly corresponds to TRBD1 (6 bases). This CDR3 has 14 residues. Germline CDR1 and CDR2: MDHEN and SYDVKM. V was cut by 6 bases and J by 6 bases, with 17 bases left in between. The CDR3 here is CASRPWPGQNGYTF. As DNA, the CDR3 is TGTGCCAGCAGACCATGGCCAGGACAGAATGGCTACACCTTC.

This chain joins TRBV27 and TRBJ2-1, with TRBD2 identical over 14 bases. Looked up from germline, CDR1 is MNHEY and CDR2 is SMNVEV (reference sequence). The V and J ends lost 6 bases and 7 bases, in that order; junction bases with no gene match: 5. The CDR3 covers 15 residues. CDR3 sequence (DNA): TGTGCCAGCAGAACCGGGACTAGCGGGAGTAATGAGCAGTTCTTC. This translates into CASRTGTSGSNEQFF.

The rearrangement links TRBV28 to TRBJ2-3; D call uncertain. V dropped 4 bases and J dropped 4 bases, with 9 bases sitting between them. Germline assignment: CDR1 MDHEN and CDR2 SYDVKM. This CDR3 is built from 13 residues. The CDR3 loop reads CASSSAVPDTQYF. The CDR3 DNA sequence: TGTGCCAGCAGTTCGGCGGTTCCAGATACGCAGTATTTT. The full variable domain, its missing parts supplied by reference TRBV28 and TRBJ2-3, is DVKVTQSSRYLVKRTGEKVFLECVQDMDHENMFWYRQDPGLGLRLIYFSYDVKMKEKGDIPEGYSVSREKKERFSLILESASTNQTSMYLCASSSAVPDTQYFGPGTRLTVL.

V and J are TRBV28 and TRBJ2-4; D remains unclear. The CDR3 covers 12 residues. Per germline, CDR1 MDHEN and CDR2 SYDVKM. Trimming took 3 bases from V and 5 from J, leaving 5 bases between them. This chain's CDR3 is CASSFRENIQYF. The CDR3 region has the DNA TGTGCCAGCAGTTTTAGGGAAAACATTCAGTACTTC.

V usage is TRBV7-9 and J usage is TRBJ2-3; D remains unclear. V dropped 0 bases and J dropped 5 bases, with 6 bases sitting between them. The CDR3 runs to 13 residues. Germline V gene data show CDR1 as SEHNR and CDR2 as FQNEAQ (reference sequence). The CDR3 spells CASSLALLDTQYF. For the CDR3, the DNA is TGTGCCAGCAGCTTAGCGCTGTTAGATACGCAGTATTTT.

The V call is TRBV28, the J call TRBJ2-5; TRBD2 agrees at 12 bases. CDR3 size: 16 residues. The V and J ends lost 5 bases and 3 bases, in that order; junction bases with no gene match: 7. Germline V gene sequence: CDR1 MDHEN, CDR2 SYDVKM. The CDR3 loop is CASSLPSSGREETQYF. CDR3 in DNA: TGTGCCAGCAGTCTCCCCTCTAGCGGGAGGGAAGAGACCCAGTACTTC.

The chain has TRBV15 and TRBJ1-4, with D possibly matching TRBD1 (5 bases). This CDR3 contains 15 residues. Germline values: CDR1 LNHNV, CDR2 YYDKDF (reference sequence). V shed 5 bases and J shed 1 base, with 11 bases lying between them. The CDR3 loop reads CATSGRQLTNEKLFF. The DNA for the CDR3 is TGTGCCACCAGCGGTCGACAGCTAACTAATGAAAAACTGTTTTTT.

The chain recombines TRBV19 with TRBJ1-5, with 7 bases matching TRBD1. The CDR3 consists of 15 residues. Germline lookup yields CDR1 LNHDA and CDR2 SQIVND (reference sequence). Trimming took 6 bases from V and 4 from J; bases not matched to a gene: 9. In nucleotides, the CDR3 is TGTGCCAGTAGCGATTTCGCAGGGGGGAATCAGCCCCAGCATTTT. This codes for CASSDFAGGNQPQHF. Drawing the rest from reference TRBV19 and TRBJ1-5, the complete variable domain is DGGITQSPKYLFRKEGQNVTLSCEQNLNHDAMYWYRQDPGQGLRLIYYSQIVNDFQKGDIAEGYSVSREKKESFPLTVTSAQKNPTAFYLCASSDFAGGNQPQHFGDGTRLSIL.

The chain has TRBV23-1 and TRBJ1-5; D gene ambiguous. TRBV23-1 is sorted into the ORF group, with uncertain function. The V gene lost 2 bases and the J gene lost 7 bases, with 15 bases spanning the gap. The CDR3 is 15 residues long. CDR3 nucleotides: TGCGCCAGCAGTCAACGGCTCCGGGAGGAACAGCCCCAGCATTTT. The encoded protein is CASSQRLREEQPQHF.

This clone was counted a single time. The chain has TRBV7-9 and TRBJ2-3, with D possibly being TRBD1 or TRBD2 (5 bases each). Germline V CDR1 and CDR2: SEHNR, FQNEAQ (reference sequence). This CDR3 has 11 amino acids. Between the trimmed V and J ends, which lost 7 bases and 5 bases, there was a span of 7 bases. The CDR3: CASNGGDTQYF. The CDR3 DNA reads as TGTGCCAGCAATGGGGGAGATACGCAGTATTTT. The complete variable domain, with remaining parts taken from reference TRBV7-9 and TRBJ2-3, reads DTGVSQNPRHKITKRGQNVTFRCDPISEHNRLYWYRQTLGQGPEFLTYFQNEAQLEKSRLLSDRFSAERPKGSFSTLEIQRTEQGDSAMYLCASNGGDTQYFGPGTRLTVL.

The V and J genes are TRBV18 and TRBJ1-5; maybe TRBD1 (5 bases). Between the trimmed V and J ends, which lost 3 bases and 2 bases, there was a span of 20 bases. CDR1 and CDR2 (germline): KGHSH, LQKENI. This CDR3 is built from 18 residues. The CDR3 coding sequence is TGTGCCAGCTCACCTCTGGGTCGGCGACAGATGGGCAATCAGCCCCAGCATTTT. Amino acid sequence: CASSPLGRRQMGNQPQHF.

This clone was seen a single time. The gene calls are TRBV11-2 and TRBJ2-1; tentative D call: TRBD2 (5 bases). The CDR3 is made up of 15 amino acids. The germline V gene has CDR1 SGHAT and CDR2 FQNNGV. The V gene lost 4 bases and the J gene lost 0 bases, with 10 bases spanning the gap. CDR3 sequence reads: CASSSEGNSYNEQFF. In DNA, the CDR3 is TGTGCCAGCAGCTCCGAGGGAAACTCCTACAATGAGCAGTTCTTC.

The genes are TRBV19 and TRBJ2-7; TRBD2 aligns across 11 bases. The V gene's germline CDR1 is LNHDA and CDR2 SQIVND (reference sequence). V shed 6 bases and J 3 bases; nucleotides not matched to a gene: 4. There are 14 residues in the CDR3. Here the CDR3 reads CASSRLAGHYEQYF. For the CDR3, the DNA is TGTGCCAGTAGCCGACTAGCGGGACACTACGAGCAGTACTTC. The full variable domain, with the rest looked up from reference TRBV19 and TRBJ2-7, is DGGITQSPKYLFRKEGQNVTLSCEQNLNHDAMYWYRQDPGQGLRLIYYSQIVNDFQKGDIAEGYSVSREKKESFPLTVTSAQKNPTAFYLCASSRLAGHYEQYFGPGTRLTVT.

Regarding this clone: Other nucleotide sequences from this sample produce the same CDR3. This sequence joins TRBV5-4 and TRBJ2-7, with D uncertain. V was trimmed by 3 bases and J by 4 bases, leaving 5 bases between them. Germline-derived CDR1 and CDR2 are SGHNT and YYREEE (reference sequence). The CDR3 spans 11 residues. CDR3: CASSSLYEQYF. DNA of the CDR3: TGTGCCAGCAGCTCACTTTACGAGCAGTACTTC.